A selection of T cell receptor beta chains follows, all from one sample in a study of shared clonotypes between healthy human individuals. The assay was immunoSEQ multiplex PCR, and TCRdb's table has in-frame clones only and misses some. The sample contains hundreds of thousands of clones, about four fifths of which appear only once. The sample taken for sequencing was PBMCs. The receptors derive from a woman aged 40 to 50 in good health. Some clones in this sample may be carry-over from other donors' samples. Both conserved end residues are part of each CDR3. The D gene is left open where the match is weak. The size entry is marked missing in some rows and otherwise reads once, few, many or a size class.

abundance,v_gene,j_gene,d_gene,CDR3nt,CDR3aa
once,TRBV6-1,TRBJ1-5,TRBD1,TGTGCCAGCAGTGGGGGACAGGGTCGAAGTCAGCCCCAGCATTTT,CASSGGQGRSQPQHF
NA,TRBV7-9,TRBJ1-6,NA,TGTGCCAGCAGCTGGGGCGGCTCCTATAATTCACCCCTCCACTTT,CASSWGGSYNSPLHF
NA,TRBV7-8,TRBJ2-1,TRBD2,TGTGCCAGCACCCTTGACGGCGGGAGAGACTCCTACAATGAGCAGTTCTTC,CASTLDGGRDSYNEQFF
NA,TRBV27,TRBJ2-5,TRBD1,TGTGCCAGCAGTTCCTACGGGGACAGGGCGAGGGAGACCCAGTACTTC,CASSSYGDRARETQYF
NA,TRBV28,TRBJ1-1,NA,TGTGCCAGCAGTTTGGATGGCGTTGAAGCTTTCTTT,CASSLDGVEAFF
once,TRBV7-3,TRBJ1-1,NA,TGTGCCAGCAGCCCCTATGCAGGGTTCGGTGAAGCTTTCTTT,CASSPYAGFGEAFF
NA,TRBV7-9,TRBJ1-1,NA,TGTGCCAGCAGCTCGAGAATCCAGATAAACACTGAAGCTTTCTTT,CASSSRIQINTEAFF
NA,TRBV2,TRBJ1-1,NA,TGTGCCAGCAGTTTGAGGCTAAGGACCGAGAACACTGAAGCTTTCTTT,CASSLRLRTENTEAFF
NA,TRBV29-1,TRBJ1-1,NA,TGCAGCGCCGAAGAAGGGCCTGAAGCTTTCTTT,CSAEEGPEAFF
NA,TRBV5-1,TRBJ2-7,TRBD1,TGCGCCAGCAGCTTAGGGGACAGGGACTCCTACGAGCAGTACTTC,CASSLGDRDSYEQYF
NA,TRBV18,TRBJ2-5,NA,TGTGCCAGCTCACCTAGGCGGGAAGAGACCCAGTACTTC,CASSPRREETQYF
NA,TRBV19,TRBJ2-5,TRBD1,TGTGCCAGTAGTTACGGGACAGCACAAGAGACCCAGTACTTC,CASSYGTAQETQYF
NA,TRBV4-3,TRBJ1-2,NA,TGCGCCAGCAGCCAAGATATAGGGGAATACTATGGCTACACCTTC,CASSQDIGEYYGYTF
few,TRBV30,TRBJ2-2,NA,TGTGCCCAGAGGTGGCTTAACACCGGGGAGCTGTTTTTT,CAQRWLNTGELFF
NA,TRBV28,TRBJ2-7,TRBD1,TGTGCCAGCAGTTCCGGGACAGCCTCCTACGAGCAGTACTTC,CASSSGTASYEQYF
once,TRBV27,TRBJ2-3,NA,TGTGCCAGCAGTTCGACCCGGGTCCCTTTATTAGGAGATACGCAGTATTTT,CASSSTRVPLLGDTQYF
NA,TRBV12-2,TRBJ1-2,NA,TGTGCAAGTCGCTTAGCGGAGCAGGGGAATGGCTACACCTTC,CASRLAEQGNGYTF
NA,TRBV6-6,TRBJ2-5,NA,TGTGCCAGCAGTTACGTCGTCCAGGGCCAAGAGACCCAGTACTTC,CASSYVVQGQETQYF
NA,TRBV25-1,TRBJ2-2,NA,TGTGCCAGCAGTGACGATAGCGGGAACACCGGGGAGCTGTTTTTT,CASSDDSGNTGELFF
once,TRBV2,TRBJ2-5,NA,TGTGCCAGCAGTCTTCAGGGTGGGCAAGAGACCCAGTACTTC,CASSLQGGQETQYF
few,TRBV5-1,TRBJ1-4,NA,TGCGCCAGCAGGCCGGAGGGAGCAACTAATGAAAAACTGTTTTTT,CASRPEGATNEKLFF
NA,TRBV5-1,TRBJ1-1,NA,TGCGCCAGCAGCTTGTCGGGGTCGACCACTGAAGCTTTCTTT,CASSLSGSTTEAFF
NA,TRBV7-3,TRBJ2-2,NA,TGTGCCAGCAGCTTTCCTTGGGGAAGATCCGGGGAGCTGTTTTTT,CASSFPWGRSGELFF
NA,TRBV20-1,TRBJ1-1,NA,TGCAGTGCTAGGAACGGGCCGGAAGCTTTCTTT,CSARNGPEAFF
NA,TRBV20-1,TRBJ2-7,NA,TGCAGTGCTGGGCGGTACGAGCAGTACTTC,CSAGRYEQYF
NA,TRBV20-1,TRBJ1-2,NA,TGCAGTGCTCCCTGGGGGCATGGCTACACCTTC,CSAPWGHGYTF
NA,TRBV21-1,TRBJ1-4,NA,TGTGCCAGCAGCGCACCGGGACGGCGAGGGGAAAAACTGTTTTTT,CASSAPGRRGEKLFF
NA,TRBV9,TRBJ2-7,TRBD1,TGTGCCAGCAGCGCCGGGACAGCTACCTACGAGCAGTACTTC,CASSAGTATYEQYF
NA,TRBV7-2,TRBJ2-3,TRBD2,TGTGCCAGCAGCACCCGACAGACTAGCGGGGACACAGATACGCAGTATTTT,CASSTRQTSGDTDTQYF
NA,TRBV5-5,TRBJ2-7,NA,TGTGCCAGCAGCTATTCGTACCAGGGCAAATACGAGCAGTACTTC,CASSYSYQGKYEQYF
NA,TRBV7-2,TRBJ2-5,TRBD2,TGTGCCAGCAGCTTAGGCTTTGGGAGGGGAGGGCGAGAGACCCAGTACTTC,CASSLGFGRGGRETQYF
once,TRBV28,TRBJ2-1,TRBD2,TGTGCCAGCAGTTTTATTCCCTTGCTGGGCGGGAGGGCCAATGAGCAGTTCTTC,CASSFIPLLGGRANEQFF
NA,TRBV6-6,TRBJ1-3,TRBD1,TGTGCCAGCAGCCCGGGACAGGCCCTCTCTGGAAACACCATATATTTT,CASSPGQALSGNTIYF
NA,TRBV19,TRBJ1-2,TRBD1,TGTGCCAGTAACCAACGACCGGGACAGGCATTTGGCTACACCTTC,CASNQRPGQAFGYTF
NA,TRBV28,TRBJ1-1,NA,TGTGCCAGCAGTCGTTACCTATTATCTGAAGCTTTCTTT,CASSRYLLSEAFF
many,TRBV14,TRBJ2-1,TRBD1,TGTGCCAGCAGCCACTTGGGACAGAACAATGAGCAGTTCTTC,CASSHLGQNNEQFF
NA,TRBV7-2,TRBJ2-2,NA,TGTGCCAGCAGCTCTAGAGGGGGGGCCGGCACCGGGGAGCTGTTTTTT,CASSSRGGAGTGELFF
NA,TRBV7-9,TRBJ2-6,NA,TGTGCCAGCAGCAGCCTCACTGGGGCCAACGTCCTGACTTTC,CASSSLTGANVLTF
NA,TRBV19,TRBJ2-7,TRBD2,TGTGCCAGTAGTTCCCCCCGGACTAGCGGGACCTACGAGCAGTACTTC,CASSSPRTSGTYEQYF
many,TRBV7-9,TRBJ2-1,TRBD2,TGTGCCAGCAGCTCCCGGACTAGCGGGATCGATGAGCAGTTCTTC,CASSSRTSGIDEQFF
NA,TRBV30,TRBJ2-7,TRBD2,TGTGCCTGGAGTGTACTAAGCGGGGTCAGAGGGGAGCAGTACTTC,CAWSVLSGVRGEQYF